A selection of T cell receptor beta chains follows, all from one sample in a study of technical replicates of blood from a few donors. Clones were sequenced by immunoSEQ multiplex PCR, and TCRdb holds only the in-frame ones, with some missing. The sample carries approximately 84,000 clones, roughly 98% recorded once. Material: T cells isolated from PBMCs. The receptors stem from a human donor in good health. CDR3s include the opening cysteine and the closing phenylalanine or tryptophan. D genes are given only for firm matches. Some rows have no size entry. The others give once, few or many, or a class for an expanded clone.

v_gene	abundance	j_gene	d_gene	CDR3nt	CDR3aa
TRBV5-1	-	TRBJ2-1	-	TGCGCCAGCAGCTTTGGGGGGACGACCTACAATGAGCAGTTCTTC	CASSFGGTTYNEQFF
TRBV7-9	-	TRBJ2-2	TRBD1	TGTGCCAGCAGCCTACAGGGGGCGAGCACCGGGGAGCTGTTTTTT	CASSLQGASTGELFF
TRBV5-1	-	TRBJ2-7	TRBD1	TGCGCCAGCAGCGCCGGGACAGGGCTGTACGAGCAGTACTTC	CASSAGTGLYEQYF
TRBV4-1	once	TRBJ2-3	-	TGCGCCAGCAGCCAAGATCCGGGAGCAGATACGCAGTATTTT	CASSQDPGADTQYF
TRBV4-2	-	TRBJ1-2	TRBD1	TGTGCCAGCAGGCAAGCAGCGGTCCAGGGGGCGGGGAGCTATGGCTACACCTTC	CASRQAAVQGAGSYGYTF
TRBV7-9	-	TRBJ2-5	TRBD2	TGTGCCAGCAGCGCGAGCGGGGGAATACAAGAGACCCAGTACTTC	CASSASGGIQETQYF
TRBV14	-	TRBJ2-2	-	TGTGCCAGCAGCCAAGATCTGGTGGGGCACGGGGAGCTGTTTTTT	CASSQDLVGHGELFF
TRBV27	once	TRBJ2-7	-	TGTGCCAGCAGTCTGATCACAGGGCTCGGAACCTACGAGCAGTACTTC	CASSLITGLGTYEQYF
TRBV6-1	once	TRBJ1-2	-	TGTGCCAGCAGTGAAGCAGGGGCCGATCGATATGGCTACACCTTC	CASSEAGADRYGYTF
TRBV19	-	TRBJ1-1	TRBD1	TGTGCCAGTACCCCGGACAGGGGTAACACTGAAGCTTTCTTT	CASTPDRGNTEAFF
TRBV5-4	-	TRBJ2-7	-	TGTGCCAGCAGCTTGGACCGGGTGGAGCAGTACTTC	CASSLDRVEQYF
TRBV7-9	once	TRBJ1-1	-	TGTGCCAGCAGCCCAGCGGCAGTGAACACTGAAGCTTTCTTT	CASSPAAVNTEAFF
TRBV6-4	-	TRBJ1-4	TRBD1	TGTGCCAGCAGTGCCGACAGGGGCGCCAATGAAAAACTGTTTTTT	CASSADRGANEKLFF
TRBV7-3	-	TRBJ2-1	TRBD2	TGTGCCAGCAGCTCCCAGCGGGACTCCTACAATGAGCAGTTCTTC	CASSSQRDSYNEQFF
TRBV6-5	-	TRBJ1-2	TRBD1	TGTGCCAGCAGTTGGACAGGGGGAAATGGCTACACCTTC	CASSWTGGNGYTF
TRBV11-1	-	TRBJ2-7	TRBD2	TGTGCCAGCAGCGATAGGACTAGCGGGAGGGCCCGAGAGCAGTACTTC	CASSDRTSGRAREQYF
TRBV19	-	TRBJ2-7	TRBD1	TGTGCCAGCGCGGACAGGCTCGCCTACGAGCAGTACTTC	CASADRLAYEQYF
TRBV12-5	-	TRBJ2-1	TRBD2	TGTGCTAGTGGTTTGCGAGGTAGCGGGGGGGGTCGGGATGAGCAGTTCTTC	CASGLRGSGGGRDEQFF
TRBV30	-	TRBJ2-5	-	TGTGCCTGGAGTGTACCCAGGCTGGAGACCCAGTACTTC	CAWSVPRLETQYF
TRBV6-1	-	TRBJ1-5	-	TGTGCCAGCAGTGACAGGCATAGCAATCAGCCCCAGCATTTT	CASSDRHSNQPQHF
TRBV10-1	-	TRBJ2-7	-	TGCGCCAGCAGTGCCTCCCGGGACATATCCTACGAGCAGTACTTC	CASSASRDISYEQYF
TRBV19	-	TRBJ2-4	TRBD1	TGTGCCAGCAATACCGGGACAGGGCCCAAAAACATTCAGTACTTC	CASNTGTGPKNIQYF
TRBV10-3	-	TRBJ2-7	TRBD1	TGTGCCATCGGGACAGTTCAATCCTACGAGCAGTACTTC	CAIGTVQSYEQYF
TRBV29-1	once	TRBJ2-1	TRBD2	TGCAGCGAGCCCGCCGGGACTAGCGGGATAAATGAGCAGTTCTTC	CSEPAGTSGINEQFF
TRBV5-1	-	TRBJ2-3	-	TGCGCCAGCAGCTTGGAGATAGGGGGTTACACAGATACGCAGTATTTT	CASSLEIGGYTDTQYF
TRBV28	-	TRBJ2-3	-	TGTGCCAGCAGTTCCGCCGCGGGGGCGTGTCGTTTT	CASSSAAGACRF
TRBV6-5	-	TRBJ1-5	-	TGTGCCAGCAGTTACCGGGGGAGCAATCAGCCCCAGCATTTT	CASSYRGSNQPQHF